The rows below give T cell receptor beta chains drawn from one sample of a study of T cells in Graves' hyperthyroidism and ophthalmopathy. TCRdb called the multiplex PCR reads again in MiXCR, with one record for every CDR3 protein. This sample has more than 300,000 distinct CDR3 sequences, with roughly 13% found just once. The sequenced material came from blood. Receptors originate from a woman aged 60-75 years with Graves' hyperthyroidism. The CDR3 runs from the conserved cysteine through the conserved F or W.

>TRBJ2-7|12|TRBV5-1
CASSLVAPWLYF
>TRBJ2-7|21|TRBV13
CASSLILGSGTSGRGSYEQYF
>TRBJ2-1|17|TRBV11-2
CASSVRTGTSGMDEQFF
>TRBJ1-1|16|TRBV5-1
CASSLVRGTMNTEAFF
>TRBJ2-1|17|TRBV12-5
CASGFEVSGNSTNEQFF
>TRBJ1-1|17|TRBV20-1
CSARTSSGGQGWAEAFF
>TRBJ1-2|12|TRBV19
CASRDRNYGYTF
>TRBJ1-2|13|TRBV24-1
CATSDLFQGGYTF
>TRBJ2-2|14|TRBV7-3
CASSIGTPTGELFF
>TRBJ2-4|14|TRBV20-1
CSARSSRDSDIQYF
>TRBJ2-3|16|TRBV11-3
CASSLWSSGNTDTQYF
>TRBJ2-1|15|TRBV3-1
CASSRVTGFGNEQFF
>TRBJ2-5|14|TRBV2
CASKGRRPQETQYF
>TRBJ2-7|12|TRBV10-3
CATTYSGTEQYF
>TRBJ1-2|16|TRBV28
CASSFRPGAGAYGYTF
>TRBJ2-7|15|TRBV28
CASSLRGVTGNEQYF
>TRBJ1-5|15|TRBV6-1
CASSEFWGGNQPQHF
>TRBJ2-7|15|TRBV27
CASSPRQGGVYEQYF
>TRBJ1-2|13|TRBV6-5
CASSYSRTKGYTF
>TRBJ2-6|17|TRBV5-1
CASSLEAAGSGANVLTF
>TRBJ1-5|17|TRBV12-3/TRBV12-4
CASSSGQGRGSNQPQHF
>TRBJ1-1|14|TRBV7-8
CASSLTSLYTEAFF
>TRBJ2-2|13|TRBV28
CASSPDPRAELFF
>TRBJ2-5|13|TRBV28
CASSLWGGETQYF
>TRBJ1-5|14|TRBV20-1
CSASPPLGDQPQHF
>TRBJ2-5|10|TRBV29-1
CSALQETQYF
>TRBJ2-3|14|TRBV20-1
CSAPWQGSTDTQYF
>TRBJ1-5|15|TRBV19
CASSFTTDSNQPQHF
>TRBJ2-2|16|TRBV20-1
CSARDLGRSSTGELFF
>TRBJ2-7|14|TRBV19
CASSIGLAGGEQYF
>TRBJ2-1|20|TRBV4-1
CASSQKPGLAGLSSYNEQFF
>TRBJ1-3|15|TRBV18
CASSPPTDAGNTIYF
>TRBJ2-1|16|TRBV11-1
CASSLKTGTGYNEQFF
>TRBJ2-1|16|TRBV3-1
CASSQGWLPSYNEQFF
>TRBJ1-2|17|TRBV9
CASSVERGLGRNYGYTF